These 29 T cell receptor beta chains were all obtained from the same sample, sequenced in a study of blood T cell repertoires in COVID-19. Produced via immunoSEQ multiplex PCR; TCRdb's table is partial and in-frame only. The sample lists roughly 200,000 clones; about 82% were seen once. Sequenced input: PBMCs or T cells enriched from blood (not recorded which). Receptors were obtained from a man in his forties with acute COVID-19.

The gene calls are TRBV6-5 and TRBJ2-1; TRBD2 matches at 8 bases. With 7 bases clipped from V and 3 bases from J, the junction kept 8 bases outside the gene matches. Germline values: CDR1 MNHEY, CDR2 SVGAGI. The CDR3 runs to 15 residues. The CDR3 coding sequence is TGTGCCAGCATCAACGCGGCGGGAGGCTACAATGAGCAGTTCTTC. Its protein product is CASINAAGGYNEQFF.

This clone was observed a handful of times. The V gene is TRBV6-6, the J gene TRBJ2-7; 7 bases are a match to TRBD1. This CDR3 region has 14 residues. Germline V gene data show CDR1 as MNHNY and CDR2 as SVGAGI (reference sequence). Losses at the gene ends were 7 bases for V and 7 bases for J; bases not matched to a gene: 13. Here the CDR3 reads CASIGPGQLVEQYF. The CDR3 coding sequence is TGTGCCAGCATCGGCCCGGGACAGTTAGTAGAGCAGTACTTC.

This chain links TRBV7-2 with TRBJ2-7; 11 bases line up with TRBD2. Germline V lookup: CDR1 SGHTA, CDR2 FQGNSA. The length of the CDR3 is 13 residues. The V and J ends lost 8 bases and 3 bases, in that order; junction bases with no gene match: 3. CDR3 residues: CASASGRHYEQYF. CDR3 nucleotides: TGTGCCAGCGCTAGCGGGAGGCACTACGAGCAGTACTTC.

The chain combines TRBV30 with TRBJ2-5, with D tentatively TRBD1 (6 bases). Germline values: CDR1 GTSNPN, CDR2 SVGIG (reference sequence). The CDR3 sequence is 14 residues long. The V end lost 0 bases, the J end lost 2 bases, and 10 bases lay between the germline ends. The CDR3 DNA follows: TGTGCCTGGAGTGTACACAGGGATCAAGAGACCCAGTACTTC. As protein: CAWSVHRDQETQYF.

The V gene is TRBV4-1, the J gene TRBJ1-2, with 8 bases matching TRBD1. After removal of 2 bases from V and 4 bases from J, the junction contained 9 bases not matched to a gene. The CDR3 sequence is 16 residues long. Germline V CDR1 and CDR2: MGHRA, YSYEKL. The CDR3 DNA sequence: TGCGCCAGCAGCCAAAACCCCGGGACAGGTCTCTATGGCTACACCTTC. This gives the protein CASSQNPGTGLYGYTF.

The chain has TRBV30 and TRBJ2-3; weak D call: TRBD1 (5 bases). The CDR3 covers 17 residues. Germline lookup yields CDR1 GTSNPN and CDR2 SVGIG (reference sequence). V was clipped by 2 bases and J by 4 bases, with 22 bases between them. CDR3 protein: CAWSLDTKGSVADTQYF. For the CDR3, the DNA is TGTGCCTGGAGTCTGGACACCAAAGGAAGTGTAGCAGATACGCAGTATTTT.

This chain's CDR3 is CASSASQGRFTEAFF. CDR3 bases: TGTGCCAGCAGCGCATCACAGGGTAGATTCACTGAAGCTTTCTTT. The rearrangement joins TRBV5-4 to TRBJ1-1; D perhaps matches TRBD1 (6 bases). V was clipped by 4 bases and J by 4 bases, with 17 bases between them. Per germline, CDR1 SGHNT and CDR2 YYREEE (reference sequence). This CDR3 has 15 residues.

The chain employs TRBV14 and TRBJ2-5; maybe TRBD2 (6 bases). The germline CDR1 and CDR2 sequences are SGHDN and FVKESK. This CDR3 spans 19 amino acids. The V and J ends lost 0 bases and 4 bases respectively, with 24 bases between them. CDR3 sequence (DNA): TGTGCCAGCAGCCAAGATTCTGGGTCTGCGGGATCGATGGGAGAGACCCAGTACTTC. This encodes CASSQDSGSAGSMGETQYF.

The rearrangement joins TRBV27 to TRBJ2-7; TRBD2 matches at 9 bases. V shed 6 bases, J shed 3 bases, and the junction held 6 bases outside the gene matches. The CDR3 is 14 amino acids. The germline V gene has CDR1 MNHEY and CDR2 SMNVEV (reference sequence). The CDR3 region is CASRLAGAGYEQYF. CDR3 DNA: TGTGCCAGCAGATTAGCGGGAGCGGGCTACGAGCAGTACTTC.

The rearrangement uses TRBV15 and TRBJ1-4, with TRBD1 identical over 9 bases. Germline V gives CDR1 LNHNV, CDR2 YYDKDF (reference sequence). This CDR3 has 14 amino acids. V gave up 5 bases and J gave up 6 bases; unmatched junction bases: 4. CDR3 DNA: TGTGCCACCAGCGCCCGGACAGGGGATGAAAAACTGTTTTTT. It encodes CATSARTGDEKLFF.

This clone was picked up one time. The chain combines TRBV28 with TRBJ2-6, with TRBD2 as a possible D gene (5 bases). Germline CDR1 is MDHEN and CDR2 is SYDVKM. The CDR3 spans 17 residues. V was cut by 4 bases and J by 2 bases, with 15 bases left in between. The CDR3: CASSSRGHGAGANVLTF. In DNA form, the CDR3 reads TGTGCCAGCAGTTCCCGGGGTCACGGGGCTGGGGCCAACGTCCTGACTTTC. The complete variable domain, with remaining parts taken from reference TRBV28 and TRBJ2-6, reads DVKVTQSSRYLVKRTGEKVFLECVQDMDHENMFWYRQDPGLGLRLIYFSYDVKMKEKGDIPEGYSVSREKKERFSLILESASTNQTSMYLCASSSRGHGAGANVLTFGAGSRLTVL.

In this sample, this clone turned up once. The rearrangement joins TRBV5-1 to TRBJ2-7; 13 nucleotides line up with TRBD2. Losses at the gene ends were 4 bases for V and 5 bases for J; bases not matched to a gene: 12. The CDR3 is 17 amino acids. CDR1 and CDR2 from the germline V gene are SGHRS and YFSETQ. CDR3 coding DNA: TGCGCCAGCAGCGGAGAACCCACCGGGACTAGCGGGGACGAGCAGTACTTC. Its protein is CASSGEPTGTSGDEQYF.

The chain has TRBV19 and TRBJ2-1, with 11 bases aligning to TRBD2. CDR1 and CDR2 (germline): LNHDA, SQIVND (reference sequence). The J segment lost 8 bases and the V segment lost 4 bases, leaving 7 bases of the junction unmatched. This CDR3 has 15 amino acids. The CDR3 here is CASSTRLAGIHEQFF. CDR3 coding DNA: TGTGCCAGTAGTACGAGACTAGCGGGAATCCATGAGCAGTTCTTC. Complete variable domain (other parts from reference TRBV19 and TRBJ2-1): DGGITQSPKYLFRKEGQNVTLSCEQNLNHDAMYWYRQDPGQGLRLIYYSQIVNDFQKGDIAEGYSVSREKKESFPLTVTSAQKNPTAFYLCASSTRLAGIHEQFFGPGTRLTVL.

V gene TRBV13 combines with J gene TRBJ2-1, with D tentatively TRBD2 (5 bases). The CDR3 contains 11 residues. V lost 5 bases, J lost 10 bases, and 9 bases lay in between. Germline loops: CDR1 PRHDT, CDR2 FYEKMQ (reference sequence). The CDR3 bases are TGTGCCAGCAGCGCCGGGATCGAGCAGTTCTTC. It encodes CASSAGIEQFF.

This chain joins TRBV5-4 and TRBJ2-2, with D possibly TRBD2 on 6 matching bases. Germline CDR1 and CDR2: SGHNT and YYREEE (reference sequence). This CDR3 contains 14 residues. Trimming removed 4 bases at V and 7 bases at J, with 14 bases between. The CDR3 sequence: CASSPDSGSGELFF. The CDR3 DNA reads TGTGCCAGCAGCCCGGATAGCGGAAGCGGGGAGCTGTTTTTT.

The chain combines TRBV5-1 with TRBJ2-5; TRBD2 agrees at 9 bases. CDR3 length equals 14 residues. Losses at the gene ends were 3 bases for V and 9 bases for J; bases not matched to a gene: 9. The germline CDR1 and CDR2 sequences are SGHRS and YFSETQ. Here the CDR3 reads CASSSGTSPSAQYF. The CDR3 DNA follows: TGCGCCAGCAGCTCCGGGACTAGCCCCTCTGCCCAGTACTTC.

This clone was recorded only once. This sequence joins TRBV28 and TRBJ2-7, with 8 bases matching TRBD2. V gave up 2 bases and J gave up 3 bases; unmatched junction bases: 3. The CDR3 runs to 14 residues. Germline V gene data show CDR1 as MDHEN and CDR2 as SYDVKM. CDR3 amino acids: CASSLGGLGYEQYF. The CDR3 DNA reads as TGTGCCAGCAGTTTAGGGGGACTAGGCTACGAGCAGTACTTC. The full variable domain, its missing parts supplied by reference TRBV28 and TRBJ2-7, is DVKVTQSSRYLVKRTGEKVFLECVQDMDHENMFWYRQDPGLGLRLIYFSYDVKMKEKGDIPEGYSVSREKKERFSLILESASTNQTSMYLCASSLGGLGYEQYFGPGTRLTVT.

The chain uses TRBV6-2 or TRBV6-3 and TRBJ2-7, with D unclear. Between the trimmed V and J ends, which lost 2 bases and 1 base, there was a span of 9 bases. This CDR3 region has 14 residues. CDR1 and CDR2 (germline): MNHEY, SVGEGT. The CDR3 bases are TGTGCCAGCAGTTACGGGCTACCTTCCTACGAGCAGTACTTC. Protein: CASSYGLPSYEQYF.

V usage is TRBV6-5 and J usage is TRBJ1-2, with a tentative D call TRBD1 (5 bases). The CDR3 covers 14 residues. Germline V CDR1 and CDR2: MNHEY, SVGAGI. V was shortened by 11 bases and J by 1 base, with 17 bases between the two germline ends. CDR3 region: CAGTLLGGNYGYTF. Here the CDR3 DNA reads TGTGCCGGCACCCTCCTCGGGGGTAACTATGGCTACACCTTC.

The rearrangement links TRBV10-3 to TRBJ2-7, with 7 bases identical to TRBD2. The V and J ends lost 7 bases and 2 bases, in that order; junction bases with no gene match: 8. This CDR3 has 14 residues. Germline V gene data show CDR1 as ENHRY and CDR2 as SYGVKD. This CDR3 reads CAITAAGPTYEQYF. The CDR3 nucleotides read TGTGCCATCACAGCAGCGGGGCCGACCTACGAGCAGTACTTC.

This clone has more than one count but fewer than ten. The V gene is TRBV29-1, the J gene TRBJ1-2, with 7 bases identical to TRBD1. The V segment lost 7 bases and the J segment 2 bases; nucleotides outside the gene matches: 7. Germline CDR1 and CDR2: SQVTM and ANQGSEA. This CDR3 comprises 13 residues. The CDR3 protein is CSASDRRNYGYTF. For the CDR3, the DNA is TGCAGCGCCTCGGACAGGAGGAACTATGGCTACACCTTC.

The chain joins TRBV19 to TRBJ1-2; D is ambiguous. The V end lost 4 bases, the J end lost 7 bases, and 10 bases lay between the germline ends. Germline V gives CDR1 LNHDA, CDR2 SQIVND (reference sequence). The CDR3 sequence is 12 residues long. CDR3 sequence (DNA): TGTGCCAGTAGTACTAATCCTGGTGGCTACACCTTC. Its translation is CASSTNPGGYTF.

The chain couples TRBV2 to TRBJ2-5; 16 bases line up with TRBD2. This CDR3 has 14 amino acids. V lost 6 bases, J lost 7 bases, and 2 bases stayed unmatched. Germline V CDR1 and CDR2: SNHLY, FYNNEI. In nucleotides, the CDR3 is TGTGCCAGCAGCGGGACTAGCGGGAGGGGGACCCAGTACTTC. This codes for CASSGTSGRGTQYF.

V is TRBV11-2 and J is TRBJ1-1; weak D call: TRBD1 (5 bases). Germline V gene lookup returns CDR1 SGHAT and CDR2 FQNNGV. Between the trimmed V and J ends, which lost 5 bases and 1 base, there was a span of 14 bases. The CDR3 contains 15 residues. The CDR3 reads CASSEGASKNTEAFF. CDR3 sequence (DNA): TGTGCCAGCAGCGAAGGGGCGTCGAAGAACACTGAAGCTTTCTTT.

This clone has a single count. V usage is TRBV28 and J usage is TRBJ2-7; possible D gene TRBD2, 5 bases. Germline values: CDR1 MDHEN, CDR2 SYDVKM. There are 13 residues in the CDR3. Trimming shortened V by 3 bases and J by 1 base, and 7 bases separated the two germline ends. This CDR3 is CASSFDYSYEQYF. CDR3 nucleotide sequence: TGTGCCAGCAGTTTCGACTATTCCTACGAGCAGTACTTC.

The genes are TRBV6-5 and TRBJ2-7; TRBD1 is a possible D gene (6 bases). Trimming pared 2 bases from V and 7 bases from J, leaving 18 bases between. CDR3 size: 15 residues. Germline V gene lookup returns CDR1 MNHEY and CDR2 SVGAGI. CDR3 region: CASSYRKGEPLEQYF. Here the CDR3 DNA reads TGTGCCAGCAGTTACCGGAAGGGGGAGCCCCTGGAGCAGTACTTC.

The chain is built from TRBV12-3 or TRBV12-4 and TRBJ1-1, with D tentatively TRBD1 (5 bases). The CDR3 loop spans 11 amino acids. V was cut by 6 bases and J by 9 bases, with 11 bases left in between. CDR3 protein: CASSRGGKAFF. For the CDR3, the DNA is TGTGCCAGCAGCCGGGGGGGGAAAGCTTTCTTT.

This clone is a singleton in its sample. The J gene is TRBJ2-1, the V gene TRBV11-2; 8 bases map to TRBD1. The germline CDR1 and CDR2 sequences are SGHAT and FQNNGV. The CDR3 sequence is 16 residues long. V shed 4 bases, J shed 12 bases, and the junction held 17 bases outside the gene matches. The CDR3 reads CASSSHRPGTGLGQFF. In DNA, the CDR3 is TGTGCCAGCAGCTCCCATCGTCCCGGGACAGGCCTGGGGCAGTTCTTC.

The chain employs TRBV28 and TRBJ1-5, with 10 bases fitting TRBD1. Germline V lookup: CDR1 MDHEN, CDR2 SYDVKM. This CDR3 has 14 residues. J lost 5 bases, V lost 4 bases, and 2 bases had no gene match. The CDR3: CASSWGTGDQPQHF. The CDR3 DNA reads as TGTGCCAGCAGTTGGGGGACAGGGGATCAGCCCCAGCATTTT.